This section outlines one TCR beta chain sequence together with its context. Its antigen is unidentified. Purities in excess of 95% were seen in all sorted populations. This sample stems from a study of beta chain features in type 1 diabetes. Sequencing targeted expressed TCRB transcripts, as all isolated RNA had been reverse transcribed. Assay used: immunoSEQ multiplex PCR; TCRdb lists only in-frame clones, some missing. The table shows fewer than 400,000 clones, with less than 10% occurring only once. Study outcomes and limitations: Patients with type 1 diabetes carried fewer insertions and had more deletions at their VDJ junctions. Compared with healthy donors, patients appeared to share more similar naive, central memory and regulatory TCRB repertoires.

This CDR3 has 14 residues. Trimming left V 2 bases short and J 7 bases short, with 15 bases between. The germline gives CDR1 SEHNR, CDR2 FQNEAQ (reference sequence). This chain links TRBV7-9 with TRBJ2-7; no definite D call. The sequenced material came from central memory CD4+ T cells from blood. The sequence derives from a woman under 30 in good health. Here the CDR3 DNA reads TGTGCCAGCAGCTTAAACGGAAACCGCTTAGAGCAGTACTTC. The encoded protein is CASSLNGNRLEQYF.